The present T cell receptor (beta chain) was sequenced within a study of human T cells and chemical hapten exposure. Regarding the study as a whole: No change in TCRs above 1 in 1000 frequency was produced by DPC sensitization. Relative to controls, expanded TCRs formed significantly more large CDR3 similarity clusters.

V was pared by 7 bases and J by 1 base, with 13 bases between. The CDR3 has 14 amino acids. What the library attached to individual cDNA molecules were unique molecular identifiers. TCRdb passed the RACE reads through MiXCR, listing each CDR3 protein once. Of some 53,000 distinct CDR3 sequences listed, more than 9.5% are singletons. Notes on this clonotype: Its antigen is undetermined.

Stated time point: patch test 1, 2 weeks after DPC sensitization. Treatment denoted: therapeutic diphenylcyclopropenone sensitization with weekly scalp DPC. Sequencing started from total RNA isolated from unfractionated whole blood. The V and J genes are TRBV12-3 or TRBV12-4 and TRBJ1-1; D gene uncertain. The TCR sequence derives from a woman between 35 and 50 years old with alopecia areata. Some clones in this sample may be carry-over from other donors' samples. The sample was whole blood, taken in connection with sensitization to the hapten diphenylcyclopropenone (DPC). The CDR3 region has the DNA TGTGCCAGCAAGCCCCCCAACAGGAACACTGAAGCTTTCTTT. It encodes CASKPPNRNTEAFF.